These T cell receptor beta chains were read from a single sample in a study of blood T cell repertoires in COVID-19. Generated by immunoSEQ multiplex PCR, the TCRdb table keeps only in-frame clones and is missing some. The sample holds tens of thousands of clones, 75% to 90% seen once. The sequencing input was peripheral blood. The origin of the receptors is a man aged 50 or older with active or convalescent COVID-19. Both conserved end residues are part of each CDR3. The D gene is left open where the match is weak. The listing skips clone size in some rows; elsewhere it reads once, few, many or a size class.

abundance,j_gene,v_gene,d_gene,CDR3nt,CDR3aa
.,TRBJ2-6,TRBV15,.,TGTGCCACCAGCAGAGATCGGTTAGGGAGCTCTGGGGCCAACGTCCTGACTTTC,CATSRDRLGSSGANVLTF
.,TRBJ2-2,TRBV10-3,TRBD1,TGTGCCATCAGTGGTTGGACAGGTACCGGGGAGCTGTTTTTT,CAISGWTGTGELFF
.,TRBJ2-5,TRBV5-1,.,TGCGCCAGCAGCTTGTTTGGGGGCGCTGAGACCCAGTACTTC,CASSLFGGAETQYF
.,TRBJ2-2,TRBV9,.,TGTGCCAGCAGCGCCTACGGGAGGGGGCTTGACACCGGGGAGCTGTTTTTT,CASSAYGRGLDTGELFF
.,TRBJ2-7,TRBV6-5,.,TGTGCCAGCAGCCGGGACACAAGGCTATCCTACGAGCAGTACTTC,CASSRDTRLSYEQYF
.,TRBJ1-4,TRBV29-1,.,TGCAGCGTTGAGGAGGCAGCAGGCCCTAATGAAAAACTGTTTTTT,CSVEEAAGPNEKLFF
.,TRBJ2-1,TRBV27,TRBD2,TGTGCCAGCAGTCCCGGACTAGCGATCATTATTGAGCAGTTCTTC,CASSPGLAIIIEQFF
.,TRBJ1-1,TRBV24-1,TRBD1,TGTGCCACCAGTGACGACAGGGTTTCTGAAGCTTTCTTT,CATSDDRVSEAFF
.,TRBJ1-2,TRBV4-1,.,TGCGCCAGCAGCCAAGAGGTCAGGGGTTACGGCTACACCTTC,CASSQEVRGYGYTF
.,TRBJ2-5,TRBV18,.,TGTGCCAGCGTCTCGACAGCCCAAGAGACCCAGTACTTC,CASVSTAQETQYF
.,TRBJ1-1,TRBV2,TRBD1,TGTGCCAGCAGTTTACAGGGGAGGAGCACTGAAGCTTTCTTT,CASSLQGRSTEAFF
once,TRBJ2-5,TRBV7-8,.,TGTGCCAGCAGCTTAGTTGGGGAGAGGGAGACCCAGTACTTC,CASSLVGERETQYF
.,TRBJ1-2,TRBV6-5,.,TGTGCCAGCAGTTACGAGCCCCGCGGCCCTTATGGCTACACCTTC,CASSYEPRGPYGYTF
.,TRBJ1-2,TRBV24-1,TRBD1,TGTGCCACCAGTGACCCGGGACAGGGGTTCGCCTACACCTTC,CATSDPGQGFAYTF
few,TRBJ2-3,TRBV27,TRBD2,TGTGCCAGCAGGCCGCGGGAGGGCACGGTAGCAGATACGCAGTATTTT,CASRPREGTVADTQYF
once,TRBJ2-5,TRBV12-3/TRBV12-4,TRBD2,TGTGCCAGCAGTGCCGGGACTAGCGGGAGGGCTAACTTC,CASSAGTSGRANF
.,TRBJ1-3,TRBV30,.,TGTGCCTGGTGTCTGAGCTCTGGAAACACCATATATTTT,CAWCLSSGNTIYF
few,TRBJ2-5,TRBV7-7,TRBD2,TGTGCCAGCAGCCGCGCGGGGGAACAAGAGACCCAGTACTTC,CASSRAGEQETQYF
.,TRBJ1-2,TRBV29-1,.,TGCAGCGTTGTCTCCGCCGAACACTACACCTTC,CSVVSAEHYTF
.,TRBJ1-1,TRBV11-2,.,TGTGCCAGCAGCTCACCGACAGTGTCCCCCTTTGAAGCTTTCTTT,CASSSPTVSPFEAFF
once,TRBJ1-1,TRBV19,TRBD1,TGTGCCAGTAGTCCCGGGCAAACAGGGGGAATTCACACTGAAGCTTTCTTT,CASSPGQTGGIHTEAFF
.,TRBJ2-1,TRBV6-5,.,TGTGCCAGCAGATTATCCAGGGGGAAGCGGGTTGAGCAGTTCTTC,CASRLSRGKRVEQFF
.,TRBJ1-1,TRBV30,.,TGTGCCTGGAGTGTACAGTTGGGCACTGAAGCTTTCTTT,CAWSVQLGTEAFF
few,TRBJ2-3,TRBV4-1,TRBD1,TGCGCCAGCAGACAGTCAGGGGGCGCAACAGATACGCAGTATTTT,CASRQSGGATDTQYF
few,TRBJ1-4,TRBV5-1,.,TGCGCCAGCAGCCCGGGACACGTTAATGAAAAACTGTTTTTT,CASSPGHVNEKLFF
.,TRBJ1-5,TRBV7-9,.,TGTGCCAGCAGCCCAAGCGATCAGCCCCAGCATTTT,CASSPSDQPQHF
once,TRBJ2-7,TRBV30,.,TGTGCCTGTATGAGGAAAACCGGAACCTACGAGCAGTACTTC,CACMRKTGTYEQYF
.,TRBJ2-3,TRBV28,TRBD2,TGTGCCAGCAGGCGACCTTTGGGACTAGCGGGAGTGACAGATACGCAGTATTTT,CASRRPLGLAGVTDTQYF
.,TRBJ2-7,TRBV11-2,TRBD2,TGTGCCAGCAGCTTAGCGGGAGGTGCCGACTACGAGCAGTACTTC,CASSLAGGADYEQYF
.,TRBJ2-3,TRBV29-1,TRBD2,TGCAGCGGACAGACTAGCGGTGGCACAGATACGCAGTATTTT,CSGQTSGGTDTQYF
once,TRBJ2-7,TRBV28,TRBD2,TGTGCCAGCAACCCGGGAGGGGAGGTAGCCGAGCAGTACTTC,CASNPGGEVAEQYF
.,TRBJ1-2,TRBV27,TRBD1,TGTGCCAGCAGTCTCCGGACAGGGGATGGCTACACCTTC,CASSLRTGDGYTF
once,TRBJ2-7,TRBV19,TRBD2,TGTGCCAGTAGTCCCGGACTAGCCGGAGACTCCTACGAGCAGTACTTC,CASSPGLAGDSYEQYF
once,TRBJ2-3,TRBV3-1/TRBV3-2,.,TGTGCCAGCAGTCTCAGGGCCCCAATTTTAAGCACAGATACGCAGTATTTT,CASSLRAPILSTDTQYF
.,TRBJ1-2,TRBV7-9,TRBD1,TGTGCCAGCAGCCCGACAGGGAAAGACTATGGCTACACCTTC,CASSPTGKDYGYTF
.,TRBJ2-5,TRBV5-4,TRBD2,TGTGCCAGCAGCTCGGGACTAGCGGGAGCCCTAGAGACCCAGTACTTC,CASSSGLAGALETQYF
.,TRBJ2-2,TRBV7-6,TRBD2,TGTGCCAGCAGCTTATTTGGGACTAGCAAAAGGTTGGGCACCGGGGAGCTGTTTTTT,CASSLFGTSKRLGTGELFF
.,TRBJ2-7,TRBV2,.,TGTGCCAGCAGCGCCGGGACTTCCAGCCCGGGGGAGCAGTACTTC,CASSAGTSSPGEQYF
.,TRBJ2-7,TRBV5-6,TRBD1,TGTGCCAGCAGCGGGACAGGGGGCCCCTACGAGCAGTACTTC,CASSGTGGPYEQYF
once,TRBJ2-7,TRBV5-4,TRBD1,TGTGCCAGCAGCTTGGACAGGGGGCCGTACGAGCAGTACTTC,CASSLDRGPYEQYF
.,TRBJ1-1,TRBV29-1,.,TGCAGCGGGGATCGGATCCGGGGGACTGAAGCTTTCTTT,CSGDRIRGTEAFF
.,TRBJ2-2,TRBV28,.,TGTGCCACGGGCGGGGGCTCGGGTACCGGGGAGCTGTTTTTT,CATGGGSGTGELFF
.,TRBJ1-1,TRBV10-3,TRBD1,TGTGCCATCAGGGACAGGGAAGGTGAAGCTTTCTTT,CAIRDREGEAFF
.,TRBJ1-6,TRBV7-2,TRBD1,TGTGCCAGCAGCTTAGGGGGGGGACAGGGGCATTCACCCCTCCACTTT,CASSLGGGQGHSPLHF
.,TRBJ1-1,TRBV3-1/TRBV3-2,.,TGTGCCAGCAGCCAAGCCCCAGAGACTGACACTGAAGCTTTCTTT,CASSQAPETDTEAFF
.,TRBJ1-6,TRBV30,TRBD1,TGTGCCTGGAGTCCCGAGGACAGGGTTAATTCACCCCTCCACTTT,CAWSPEDRVNSPLHF
.,TRBJ1-2,TRBV6-1,TRBD1,TGTGCCAGCAGTGAAGCGTACAGGGGGGGTGGCTACACCTTC,CASSEAYRGGGYTF
.,TRBJ2-6,TRBV19,.,TGTGCCAGTAGTAGAACAGGGTACGGGGCCAACGTCCTGACTTTC,CASSRTGYGANVLTF
.,TRBJ2-1,TRBV24-1,TRBD1,TGTGCCACCGAGCGACAGGGGGCGATCAATGAGCAGTTCTTC,CATERQGAINEQFF
.,TRBJ1-3,TRBV25-1,.,TGTGCCAGCAGTGACCCCACAGGGTCCTCTGGAAACACCATATATTTT,CASSDPTGSSGNTIYF
.,TRBJ1-4,TRBV5-1,.,TGCGCCAGCAGCTCCCAGGGCGGGGGAGTAACTAATGAAAAACTGTTTTTT,CASSSQGGGVTNEKLFF
.,TRBJ2-5,TRBV29-1,.,TGCAGCGTTGACCCCCGCGGCGGGGAGACCCAGTACTTC,CSVDPRGGETQYF